The 31 T cell receptor beta chains reported below all come from one sample, sequenced in a study of cytomegalovirus exposure and HLA in healthy donors. In the PCR, 60 Vbeta and 13 Jbeta primers were used. Clones were sequenced by immunoSEQ multiplex PCR, and TCRdb holds only the in-frame ones, with some missing. The sample has approximately 160,000 clones, 65% to 85% seen once. Sequencing used PBMCs. The receptors shown here come from a woman aged 50 to 60 in good health and CMV-seropositive.

CDR3 nucleotide sequence: TGTGCCACCAGCAGAGATTTGGCCACCGGGGAGCTGTTTTTT. Its translation is CATSRDLATGELFF. The chain is built from TRBV15 and TRBJ2-2; D is uncertain. Germline lookup yields CDR1 LNHNV and CDR2 YYDKDF (reference sequence). Trimming shortened V by 0 bases and J by 4 bases, and 6 bases separated the two germline ends. The length of the CDR3 is 14 residues.

V is TRBV10-3 and J is TRBJ1-3; D might be TRBD1 (6 bases). The germline V and J ends were trimmed by 10 bases and 4 bases, with 17 bases remaining between them. Germline assignment: CDR1 ENHRY and CDR2 SYGVKD. This CDR3 has 14 residues. This CDR3 reads CATRDSGAGNTIYF. CDR3 sequence (DNA): TGTGCCACCAGGGATTCAGGGGCCGGAAACACCATATATTTT.

The table lists this clone with a few counts. CDR3 amino acids: CASSGQGFGYNEQFF. The CDR3 DNA sequence: TGTGCCAGCAGTGGACAGGGGTTCGGCTACAATGAGCAGTTCTTC. The chain combines TRBV6-1 with TRBJ2-1; 8 bases are a match to TRBD1. Unmatched junction bases numbered 5, after V lost 4 bases and J lost 3 bases. The CDR3 is 15 residues long. The germline V gene has CDR1 MNHNS and CDR2 SASEGT.

The rearrangement links TRBV7-7 to TRBJ2-5, with D uncertain. CDR1 and CDR2 from the germline V gene are SSHAT and FNYEAQ (reference sequence). CDR3 length equals 15 residues. V lost 5 bases, J lost 0 bases, and 13 bases lay in between. CDR3: CASSPNGQNQETQYF. The CDR3 DNA follows: TGTGCCAGCAGCCCTAATGGGCAGAACCAAGAGACCCAGTACTTC.

This clone was observed a few times. J is TRBJ1-2 and V is TRBV6-1; 7 nucleotides match TRBD1. The germline CDR1 and CDR2 sequences are MNHNS and SASEGT. Trimming took 9 bases from V and 7 from J; bases not matched to a gene: 14. The CDR3 is made up of 14 amino acids. The CDR3 reads CASTPRDSYSGYTF. The CDR3 DNA reads as TGTGCCAGTACACCCCGGGACAGTTATAGTGGCTACACCTTC.

This clone has just a few counts. The rearrangement links TRBV28 to TRBJ1-5, with D maybe TRBD1 (5 bases). Trimming stripped 1 base from V and 0 bases from J, with 10 bases between. The germline CDR1 and CDR2 sequences are MDHEN and SYDVKM. The CDR3 is 16 residues long. CDR3 DNA: TGTGCCAGCAGTTTATTTCAGGGTTATAGCAATCAGCCCCAGCATTTT. Amino acids: CASSLFQGYSNQPQHF.

This clone was counted a few times. The chain employs TRBV4-1 and TRBJ1-1, with TRBD1 matching 7 bases. The CDR3 runs 17 residues. Germline CDR1 reads MGHRA; CDR2 reads YSYEKL. Germline trimming cut 3 bases from V and 1 base from J; bases unmatched to any gene: 11. CDR3 loop: CASSQSQDRSKNTEAFF. CDR3 DNA sequence: TGCGCCAGCAGCCAGAGCCAGGACAGGAGCAAGAACACTGAAGCTTTCTTT.

This chain uses TRBV30 with TRBJ2-5, with 11 bases identical to TRBD2. Germline V gene lookup returns CDR1 GTSNPN and CDR2 SVGIG (reference sequence). The V segment lost 8 bases and the J segment 5 bases; nucleotides outside the gene matches: 7. CDR3 length equals 13 residues. CDR3 amino acids: CAGLAGGGETQYF. DNA for the CDR3: TGTGCCGGGCTAGCGGGGGGCGGGGAGACCCAGTACTTC.

This clone has only a few counts. V is TRBV11-2 and J is TRBJ2-5; 7 positions agree with TRBD2. This CDR3 comprises 13 residues. Germline CDR1 reads SGHAT; CDR2 reads FQNNGV. Trimming removed 10 bases from V and 2 bases from J; junction bases left unmatched: 7. CDR3 bases: TGTGCCACCACCGGGGGAGGGCAAGAGACCCAGTACTTC. Its protein product is CATTGGGQETQYF.

This clone was counted a few times. The chain links TRBV7-2 to TRBJ2-1, with 11 positions matching TRBD2. Germline CDR1 SGHTA, CDR2 FQGNSA. The length of the CDR3 is 12 residues. V gave up 8 bases and J gave up 9 bases; unmatched junction bases: 3. The CDR3 loop reads CASGTSGPEQFF. For the CDR3, the DNA is TGTGCCAGCGGGACTAGCGGCCCTGAGCAGTTCTTC.

The chain combines TRBV5-1 with TRBJ2-2; 10 nucleotides align to TRBD1. The CDR3 is made up of 14 amino acids. Germline assignment: CDR1 SGHRS and CDR2 YFSETQ. V was clipped by 4 bases and J by 6 bases; unmatched bases: 3. The CDR3 DNA reads as TGCGCCAGCAGCGACAGGGGGCTGGCCGGGGAGCTGTTTTTT. It translates to CASSDRGLAGELFF. Complete variable domain (other parts from reference TRBV5-1 and TRBJ2-2): KAGVTQTPRYLIKTRGQQVTLSCSPISGHRSVSWYQQTPGQGLQFLFEYFSETQRNKGNFPGRFSGRQFSNSRSEMNVSTLELGDSALYLCASSDRGLAGELFFGEGSRLTVL.

The V and J genes are TRBV11-1 and TRBJ2-3; 8 nucleotides line up with TRBD1. CDR1 and CDR2 from the germline V gene are SGHAT and FQDESV (reference sequence). This CDR3 is 15 amino acids long. V shed 2 bases, J shed 4 bases, and the junction held 5 bases outside the gene matches. The DNA for the CDR3 is TGTGCCAGCAGCTTACCCGGACAGGGCGCAGATACGCAGTATTTT. It encodes CASSLPGQGADTQYF.

V and J are TRBV10-2 and TRBJ1-5; possibly TRBD1 for D (6 bases). Deletions cut 7 bases from V and 2 bases from J, with 9 bases between. The CDR3 consists of 13 residues. Germline V CDR1 and CDR2: WSHSY, SAAADI. CDR3 protein: CASTRGGNQPQHF. Written as DNA, the CDR3 is TGCGCCAGCACCAGGGGAGGCAATCAGCCCCAGCATTTT.

This clone has a handful of counts. The gene calls are TRBV10-1 and TRBJ2-7; maybe TRBD1 (6 bases). CDR3 length: 13 amino acids. CDR1 and CDR2 from the germline V gene are WNHNN and SYGVQD (reference sequence). V lost 3 bases to trimming and J lost 0 bases, with 6 bases between them. CDR3 nucleotide sequence: TGCGCCAGCAGTGACAGGGGCTCCTACGAGCAGTACTTC. It is translated as CASSDRGSYEQYF.

The sample holds a few counts of this clone. The chain recombines TRBV27 with TRBJ1-1, with D tentatively TRBD1 (6 bases). Trimming removed 7 bases from V and 4 bases from J, with 16 bases in between. Germline CDR1 and CDR2: MNHEY and SMNVEV (reference sequence). CDR3 length: 14 residues. The CDR3 nucleotides read TGTGCCAGCACGCCGGCCGGGACAATCACTGAAGCTTTCTTT. It encodes CASTPAGTITEAFF.

V gene TRBV2 combines with J gene TRBJ2-5; 11 positions agree with TRBD2. Germline CDR1 is SNHLY and CDR2 is FYNNEI. The CDR3 length is 15 residues. V was pared by 5 bases and J by 5 bases, with 7 bases of the junction left unmatched. The CDR3 spells CASSILAGAGETQYF. The CDR3 bases are TGTGCCAGCAGTATACTAGCGGGGGCCGGGGAGACCCAGTACTTC.

This clone showed up just once. The chain carries TRBV5-1 and TRBJ1-1; 7 bases fit TRBD1. Germline V gene data show CDR1 as SGHRS and CDR2 as YFSETQ. The V and J ends lost 0 bases and 4 bases, in that order; junction bases with no gene match: 9. This CDR3 has 16 amino acids. The CDR3 sequence is CASSLVSGGEGTEAFF. The CDR3 DNA reads TGCGCCAGCAGCTTGGTATCAGGGGGAGAAGGCACTGAAGCTTTCTTT.

This chain joins TRBV2 and TRBJ2-2; D is possibly TRBD1 (6 bases). From germline, CDR1 is SNHLY and CDR2 FYNNEI. The CDR3 runs to 14 residues. The V end was cut by 8 bases, the J end by 7 bases, with 17 bases between. DNA of the CDR3: TGTGCCAGCTCCCCGCGGACAGTAAGCGGGGAGCTGTTTTTT. Residues: CASSPRTVSGELFF.

The table lists this clone with a few counts. CDR3 sequence (DNA): TGTGCCAGCAGCTCCAGGGGCGCCGTGAACAATGAGCAGTTCTTC. This encodes CASSSRGAVNNEQFF. The chain is built from TRBV5-5 and TRBJ2-1; possibly TRBD1 for D (6 bases). Germline values: CDR1 SGHKS, CDR2 YYEKEE (reference sequence). V gave up 3 bases and J gave up 5 bases, with 15 bases separating them. CDR3 length equals 15 residues.

This clone was picked up one time. The chain carries TRBV7-9 and TRBJ1-4; TRBD1 is a possible D gene (5 bases). Trimming took 5 bases from V and 8 from J, leaving 15 bases between them. CDR1 and CDR2 (germline): SEHNR, FQNEAQ (reference sequence). The CDR3 runs to 14 residues. CDR3 loop: CASSLQGSGEKLFF. The CDR3 DNA reads TGTGCCAGCAGCCTTCAGGGCTCCGGGGAAAAACTGTTTTTT. Full variable domain (remainder filled in from reference TRBV7-9 and TRBJ1-4): DTGVSQNPRHKITKRGQNVTFRCDPISEHNRLYWYRQTLGQGPEFLTYFQNEAQLEKSRLLSDRFSAERPKGSFSTLEIQRTEQGDSAMYLCASSLQGSGEKLFFGSGTQLSVL.

The chain recombines TRBV6-6 with TRBJ1-5, with TRBD1 matching over 8 bases. The CDR3 has 16 amino acids. With V trimmed by 2 bases and J by 5 bases, 8 bases remained unmatched. The germline V gene encodes CDR1 MNHNY and CDR2 SVGAGI (reference sequence). This chain's CDR3 is CASSYARTGRDQPQHF. DNA for the CDR3: TGTGCCAGCAGTTACGCCAGGACAGGGAGGGATCAGCCCCAGCATTTT.

The chain employs TRBV9 and TRBJ2-1; 12 bases fit TRBD2. Germline V lookup: CDR1 SGDLS, CDR2 YYNGEE. The V gene end was trimmed by 2 bases and the J gene end by 3 bases; junction bases not matched to a gene: 9. CDR3 length: 18 amino acids. The CDR3 protein is CASSVASGGDLNYNEQFF. CDR3 DNA: TGTGCCAGCAGCGTGGCTAGCGGGGGGGATCTTAACTACAATGAGCAGTTCTTC.

The rearrangement uses TRBV27 and TRBJ2-3; possibly TRBD1 for D (6 bases). The ends were cut back, 1 base at V and 0 bases at J, with 20 bases in the middle. Germline-derived CDR1 and CDR2 are MNHEY and SMNVEV (reference sequence). The length of the CDR3 is 19 residues. The CDR3 loop reads CASSLLKINRDTSTDTQYF. For the CDR3, the DNA is TGTGCCAGCAGTTTATTAAAAATTAACAGGGATACTAGCACAGATACGCAGTATTTT.

CDR3 in amino acids: CASSHQGTGELFF. The CDR3 bases are TGTGCCAGCAGCCATCAGGGGACCGGGGAGCTGTTTTTT. This chain links TRBV14 with TRBJ2-2, with D perhaps matching TRBD1 (6 bases). The germline V and J ends were trimmed by 3 bases and 5 bases, with 7 bases remaining between them. This CDR3 spans 13 amino acids. The germline V gene has CDR1 SGHDN and CDR2 FVKESK. The full variable domain, in which reference TRBV14 and TRBJ2-2 provide the parts outside the CDR3, is EAGVTQFPSHSVIEKGQTVTLRCDPISGHDNLYWYRRVMGKEIKFLLHFVKESKQDESGMPNNRFLAERTGGTYSTLKVQPAELEDSGVYFCASSHQGTGELFFGEGSRLTVL.

This clone has a single count. The gene calls are TRBV4-1 and TRBJ2-6, with 9 positions matching TRBD1. CDR3 size: 16 residues. Germline CDR1 MGHRA, CDR2 YSYEKL. J was trimmed by 4 bases and V by 9 bases; bases with no gene match: 10. CDR3 sequence: CASGQGLRTGANVLTF. In DNA form, the CDR3 reads TGCGCCAGTGGACAGGGGCTAAGAACCGGGGCCAACGTCCTGACTTTC.

CDR3 sequence (DNA): TGTGCCATCAGAAAGGAGCAGGGGCCCAGCTACACCTTC. Protein sequence: CAIRKEQGPSYTF. The rearrangement uses TRBV10-3 and TRBJ1-2; tentatively, D is TRBD1 (6 bases). The CDR3 length is 13 residues. Germline CDR1 ENHRY, CDR2 SYGVKD. Trimming removed 6 bases from V and 9 bases from J, with 17 bases in between.

This clone came up a few times. V and J are TRBV6-5 and TRBJ2-5; 8 bases are shared with TRBD1. Looked up from germline, CDR1 is MNHEY and CDR2 is SVGAGI. V gave up 8 bases and J gave up 4 bases; unmatched junction bases: 12. This CDR3 is built from 15 residues. CDR3 sequence (DNA): TGTGCCAGCTCCCCGGGACAGGCTATCAGAGAGACCCAGTACTTC. This codes for CASSPGQAIRETQYF.

Only one count was recorded for this clone. The chain joins TRBV6-5 to TRBJ2-7; 7 nucleotides match TRBD1. This CDR3 is 15 amino acids long. V lost 7 bases to trimming and J lost 0 bases; unmatched junction nucleotides: 9. The germline gives CDR1 MNHEY, CDR2 SVGAGI. The CDR3 loop is CASTPTGRASYEQYF. For the CDR3, the DNA is TGTGCCAGCACCCCGACAGGGAGAGCCTCCTACGAGCAGTACTTC.

This clone appeared a single time. This chain connects TRBV5-6 to TRBJ1-1, with unresolved D. This CDR3 region has 11 residues. Germline loops: CDR1 SGHDT, CDR2 YYEEEE. Trimming took 0 bases from V and 7 from J, leaving 4 bases between them. The CDR3 region is CASSLAREAFF. DNA for the CDR3: TGTGCCAGCAGCTTGGCCCGTGAAGCTTTCTTT.

The gene calls are TRBV5-1 and TRBJ1-2; D is unclear. CDR1 SGHRS and CDR2 YFSETQ come from the germline V gene. V lost 4 bases to trimming and J lost 4 bases, with 14 bases between them. The CDR3 covers 14 residues. CDR3 sequence (DNA): TGCGCCAGCAGCCCAGGCTCAGGTGGCTATGGCTACACCTTC. The encoded protein is CASSPGSGGYGYTF.

The chain carries TRBV6-5 and TRBJ1-2; D ambiguous. Germline CDR1 is MNHEY and CDR2 is SVGAGI. The CDR3 is made up of 14 amino acids. The V gene lost 3 bases and the J gene lost 0 bases, with 8 bases spanning the gap. CDR3 loop: CASSYGQTNYGYTF. The CDR3, as DNA: TGTGCCAGCAGTTATGGGCAGACTAACTATGGCTACACCTTC.